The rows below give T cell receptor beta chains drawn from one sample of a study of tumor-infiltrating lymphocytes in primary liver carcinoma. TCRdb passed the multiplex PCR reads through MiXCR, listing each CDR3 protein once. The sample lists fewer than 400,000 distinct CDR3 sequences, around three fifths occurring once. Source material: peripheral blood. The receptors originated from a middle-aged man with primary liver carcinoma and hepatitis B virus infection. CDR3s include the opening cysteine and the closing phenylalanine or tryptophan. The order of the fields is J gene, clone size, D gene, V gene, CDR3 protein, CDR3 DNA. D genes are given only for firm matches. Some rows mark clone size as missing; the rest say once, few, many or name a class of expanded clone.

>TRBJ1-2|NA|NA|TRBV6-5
CASGTDLDPGSRAYGYTF
TGTGCCAGCGGTACTGACCTAGACCCGGGTTCCCGCGCCTATGGCTACACCTTC
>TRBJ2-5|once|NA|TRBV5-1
CASSLQSQETPYF
TGCGCCAGCAGCTTACAGAGCCAAGAGACCCCGTACTTC
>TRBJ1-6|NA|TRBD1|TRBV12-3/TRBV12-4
CVSSLLSGGSTLHF
TGTGTCAGCAGTTTACTCTCAGGGGGGTCAACCCTCCACTTT
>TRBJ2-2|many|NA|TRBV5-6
CASRRGSGSGELFF
TGTGCCTCCCGGCGGGGATCTGGCTCCGGGGAGCTGTTTTTT
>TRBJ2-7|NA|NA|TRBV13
CASSPVRRGSYEQYF
TGTGCCAGCAGCCCAGTGAGAAGGGGCTCCTACGAGCAGTACTTC
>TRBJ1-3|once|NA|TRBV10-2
CASSSWEALGNTIYF
TGCGCCAGCAGCTCCTGGGAGGCATTAGGAAACACCATATATTTT
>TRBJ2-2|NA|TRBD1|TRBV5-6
CTSSKNLGQGIGELFF
TGTACCAGCAGCAAAAATCTGGGACAGGGGATCGGGGAGCTGTTTTTT
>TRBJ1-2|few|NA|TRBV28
CASSVPRDFRGYTF
TGTGCCAGCAGTGTTCCGCGGGACTTCCGCGGCTACACCTTC
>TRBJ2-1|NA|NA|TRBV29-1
CSVESRQREQFF
TGCAGTGTTGAATCACGCCAAAGGGAGCAGTTCTTC
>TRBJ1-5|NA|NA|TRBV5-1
CASSSEGQDGQPQHF
TGCGCCAGCAGCTCGGAAGGGCAGGATGGACAGCCCCAGCATTTT
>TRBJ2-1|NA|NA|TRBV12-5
CASGIGGGREQFF
TGTGCTAGCGGTATTGGCGGCGGAAGAGAGCAGTTCTTC
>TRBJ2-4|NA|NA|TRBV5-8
CASSSNRNIQYF
TGTGCCAGCAGCTCGAATAGGAACATTCAGTACTTC
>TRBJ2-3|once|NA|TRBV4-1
CASSQGTRDSPYTQYF
TGCGCCAGCAGCCAAGGGACCCGGGATTCTCCATATACGCAGTATTTT
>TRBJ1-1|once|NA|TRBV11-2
CASSLGEGTEALF
TGTGCCAGCAGCTTGGGTGAAGGCACTGAAGCTCTCTTT
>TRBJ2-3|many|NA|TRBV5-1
CASSLWTDTQYF
TGCGCCAGCAGCTTATGGACAGATACGCAGTATTTT
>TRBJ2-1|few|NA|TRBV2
CASSGLASYNEQFF
TGTGCCAGCAGTGGTTTAGCGTCTTACAATGAGCAGTTCTTC
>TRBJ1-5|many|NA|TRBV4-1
CASSQESGNNQPQHF
TGCGCCAGCAGCCAAGAAAGCGGAAACAATCAGCCCCAGCATTTT
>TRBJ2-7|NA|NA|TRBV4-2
CASRQLTGNSYEQYF
TGTGCCAGCAGACAACTGACAGGTAACTCCTACGAGCAGTACTTC
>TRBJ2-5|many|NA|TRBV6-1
CASSHPRDGKTQYF
TGTGCCAGCAGTCACCCCCGGGACGGGAAGACCCAGTACTTC
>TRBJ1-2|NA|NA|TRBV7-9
CASSLANTNYGYTF
TGTGCGAGCAGCTTAGCTAATACCAACTATGGCTACACCTTC
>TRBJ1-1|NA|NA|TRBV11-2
CANSLARDTEAFF
TGTGCCAACAGCTTAGCAAGGGACACTGAAGCTTTCTTT
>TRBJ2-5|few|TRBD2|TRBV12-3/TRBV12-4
CASSLGLADQGGETQYF
TGTGCCAGCAGTTTAGGACTAGCGGATCAGGGGGGGGAGACCCAGTACTTC
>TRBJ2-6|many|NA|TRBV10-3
CAISVGSGANVLTF
TGTGCCATCAGTGTTGGCTCTGGGGCCAACGTCCTGACTTTC
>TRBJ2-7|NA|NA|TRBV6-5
CGSSYSGTRAEQYF
TGTGGCAGCAGCTACTCCGGTACCAGGGCCGAGCAGTACTTC
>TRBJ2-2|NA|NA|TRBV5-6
CASSLRFWAYTGELFF
TGTGCCAGCAGCTTGCGGTTCTGGGCCTACACCGGGGAGTTGTTTTTT
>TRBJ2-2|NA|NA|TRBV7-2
CASSLGTTVGELFF
TGTGCCAGCAGCTTGGGCACAACCGTCGGGGAGCTGTTTTTT
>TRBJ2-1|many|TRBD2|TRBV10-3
CAISTARTSGSSNEQFF
TGTGCCATCAGTACGGCCCGTACTAGCGGGAGCTCGAATGAGCAGTTCTTC
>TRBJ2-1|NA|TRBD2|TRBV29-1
CSVSSGSLEQFF
TGCAGCGTCTCTAGCGGGAGTCTTGAGCAATTCTTC
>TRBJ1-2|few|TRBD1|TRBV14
CASSQVTGGGYTF
TGTGCCAGCAGCCAAGTGACAGGGGGCGGCTACACCTTC
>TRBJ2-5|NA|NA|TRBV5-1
CASSRRTNGQETQHF
TGCGCCAGCAGCAGGCGGACTAACGGGCAAGAGACCCAGCACTTC
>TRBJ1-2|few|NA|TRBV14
CASSQDRLGWGDYGYTF
TGTGCCAGCAGCCAAGATCGGCTCGGGTGGGGCGACTATGGCTACACCTTC
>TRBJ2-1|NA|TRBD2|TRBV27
CASSPLLAGGPNEQFF
TGTGCCAGCAGTCCCTTACTAGCGGGAGGGCCTAATGAGCAGTTCTTC
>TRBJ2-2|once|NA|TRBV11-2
CASSLPELRNTGELFF
TGTGCCAGCAGCCTTCCGGAATTAAGGAACACCGGGGAGCTGTTTTTT
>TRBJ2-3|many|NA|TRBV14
CASSRGSTDTQYF
TGTGCCAGCAGTCGGGGTAGCACAGATACGCAGTATTTT
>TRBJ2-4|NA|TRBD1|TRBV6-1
CASSEVKRDRAIAKNIQYF
TGTGCCAGCAGTGAAGTGAAAAGGGACAGGGCTATAGCCAAAAACATTCAGTACTTC
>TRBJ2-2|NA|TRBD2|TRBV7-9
CASSTQSSGSRTGELFF
TGTGCCAGCAGCACCCAATCTAGCGGGAGTCGTACCGGGGAGCTGTTTTTT
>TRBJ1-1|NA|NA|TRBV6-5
CASRHTNADAFF
TGTGCCAGCAGACACACGAACGCTGATGCTTTCTTT
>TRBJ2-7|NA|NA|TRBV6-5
CASSVDSTYEQYF
TGTGCCAGCAGTGTGGACAGCACTTACGAGCAGTACTTC
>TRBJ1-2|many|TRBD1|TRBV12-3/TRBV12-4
CASIPGQEFYGYTF
TGTGCCAGCATCCCGGGACAGGAATTCTATGGCTACACCTTC
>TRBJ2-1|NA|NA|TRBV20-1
CSASGSDNEQFF
TGCAGTGCTAGCGGGAGCGACAATGAGCAGTTCTTC
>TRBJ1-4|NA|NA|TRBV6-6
CASSRGRYEKLFF
TGTGCCAGCAGCCGGGGACGGTATGAAAAACTGTTTTTT
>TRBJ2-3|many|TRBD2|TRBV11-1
CASSKTGTSVSTDTQYF
TGTGCCAGCAGCAAAACCGGGACTAGCGTTAGCACAGATACGCAGTATTTT
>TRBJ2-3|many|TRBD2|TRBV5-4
CASSSFRGEGLRDTQYF
TGTGCCAGCAGCTCTTTCCGGGGGGAGGGCCTTAGGGATACGCAGTATTTT
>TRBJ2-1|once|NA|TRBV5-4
CASSPGPTSSYNEQFF
TGTGCCAGCAGCCCTGGACCTACCAGCTCCTACAATGAGCAGTTCTTC
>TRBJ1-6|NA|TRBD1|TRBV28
CASSTGQGRKSPLHF
TGTGCCAGCAGTACCGGACAGGGCAGGAAGTCACCCCTCCACTTT
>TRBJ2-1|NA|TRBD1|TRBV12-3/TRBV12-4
CASSTGANRRKLFF
TGTGCCAGCAGTACAGGGGCAAACCGGCGCAAGCTGTTCTTC
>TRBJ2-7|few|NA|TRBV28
CASSRYSRVPPEQYF
TGTGCCAGCAGTCGATACTCCCGTGTCCCTCCCGAGCAGTACTTC
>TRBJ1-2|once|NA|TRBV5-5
CASSSTAINYDYTF
TGTGCCAGCAGCTCGACAGCAATTAACTATGACTACACCTTC
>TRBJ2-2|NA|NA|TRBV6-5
CASKDIRNTGELFF
TGTGCCAGCAAGGACATAAGGAACACCGGGGAGCTGTTTTTT
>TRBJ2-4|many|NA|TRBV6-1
CTSSAGRIQYF
TGTACCAGCAGTGCCGGGCGGATTCAGTACTTC
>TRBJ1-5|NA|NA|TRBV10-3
CATASDMGPSNQPQHF
TGTGCCACCGCCTCCGATATGGGACCTAGTAATCAGCCCCAGCATTTT
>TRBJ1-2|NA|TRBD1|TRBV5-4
CATSEMGQGGYGYTF
TGTGCCACCAGCGAAATGGGACAGGGCGGCTATGGCTACACCTTC
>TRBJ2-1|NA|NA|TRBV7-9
CASSLAVSQRGYNEQFF
TGTGCCAGCAGCTTAGCGGTCAGTCAGAGAGGGTACAATGAGCAGTTCTTC
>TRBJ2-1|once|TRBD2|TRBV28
CAGSLVKTGTSGIEQFF
TGTGCCGGCAGTTTAGTCAAGACCGGGACTAGCGGGATTGAGCAGTTCTTC
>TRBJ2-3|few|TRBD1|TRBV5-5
CASSLQGPSDTQYF
TGTGCCAGCAGCCTACAGGGGCCGTCAGATACGCAGTATTTT
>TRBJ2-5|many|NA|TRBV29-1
CSASQGQETQYF
TGCAGCGCGTCGCAGGGCCAAGAGACCCAGTACTTC